This TCR beta chain was profiled in a study of regulatory T cells in long-lasting Graves disease. Looking at the study overall: Graves' patients, newly diagnosed, had taken antithyroid drugs under 3 months.

Relying on iRepertoire HTBI primers and Arm-PCR of CDR3 regions, the team built TCR beta libraries. TCRdb used MiXCR to reprocess the multiplex PCR reads, holding one entry per CDR3 protein. The sample records 500,000 or so distinct CDR3 sequences, 15% to 20% being singletons. CDR3 length equals 13 residues. V lost 3 bases and J 0 bases, leaving 8 bases between the germline ends. In germline, CDR1 is GTSNPN, CDR2 SVGIG (reference sequence). This clonotype came up a few times. Time point reported: newly diagnosed GD, antithyroid drugs for less than 3 months. Preparation of the TCR library used RNA extracted from PBMCs. These data were also reused for a study on T cells in Graves' hyperthyroidism and ophthalmopathy. As that study records: Hyperthyroidism had been newly diagnosed in patients aged 18 to 65, and its duration was under 2 months.

The specimen was peripheral blood mononuclear cells (PBMCs), collected at new diagnosis, from a patient treated with antithyroid drugs. The TCR originated in a middle-aged woman with Graves disease. The J gene is TRBJ2-5, the V gene TRBV30; D is uncertain. CDR3 sequence reads: CAWSRVYQETQYF. The CDR3 coding sequence is TGTGCCTGGAGCCGAGTGTACCAAGAGACCCAGTACTTC.